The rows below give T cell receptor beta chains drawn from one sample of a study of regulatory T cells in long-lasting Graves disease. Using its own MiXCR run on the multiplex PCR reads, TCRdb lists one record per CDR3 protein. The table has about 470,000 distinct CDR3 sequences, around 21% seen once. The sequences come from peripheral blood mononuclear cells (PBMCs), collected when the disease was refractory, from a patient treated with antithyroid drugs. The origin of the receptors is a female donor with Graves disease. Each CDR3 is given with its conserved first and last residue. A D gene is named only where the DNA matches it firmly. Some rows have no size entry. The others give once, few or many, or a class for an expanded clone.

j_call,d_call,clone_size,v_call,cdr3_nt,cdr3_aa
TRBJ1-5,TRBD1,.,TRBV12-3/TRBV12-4,TGTGCCAGCAGTCGACAGGGTGAGAGGGGTCAGCCCCAGCATTTT,CASSRQGERGQPQHF
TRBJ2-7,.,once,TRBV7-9,TGTGCCAGCAGCTCGAAGACCAGTAGAAGCTACGAGCAGTACTTC,CASSSKTSRSYEQYF
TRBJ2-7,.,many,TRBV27,TGTGCCAGCAGTTCTTGGACGGGCCGCTACGAGCAGTACTTC,CASSSWTGRYEQYF
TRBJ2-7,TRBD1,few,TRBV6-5,TGTGCCAGCAGTTTTTTAGGGACAGGGGTATACGAGCAGTACTTC,CASSFLGTGVYEQYF
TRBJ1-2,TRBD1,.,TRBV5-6,TGTGCCAGCAGCTCCGACAGGGTAGCGACCTTC,CASSSDRVATF
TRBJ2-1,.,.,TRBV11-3,TGTGCCAGCAGCTTAGCCGGGGCCGGCTCCTACAATGAGCAGTTCTTC,CASSLAGAGSYNEQFF
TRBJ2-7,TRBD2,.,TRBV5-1,TGCGCCAGCAGAGTAACTAGCGGGACCTCCTACGAGCAGTACTTC,CASRVTSGTSYEQYF
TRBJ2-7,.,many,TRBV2,TGTGCCAGCTTAAACCACTACGAGCAGTACTTC,CASLNHYEQYF
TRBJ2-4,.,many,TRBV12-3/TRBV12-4,TGTGCCAGCACCCAAACCATAAGTCTAGCCAAAAACATTCAGTACTTC,CASTQTISLAKNIQYF
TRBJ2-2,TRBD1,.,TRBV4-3,TGCGCCAGCAGCCCTGGGACAGGCTACACCGGGGAGCTGTTTTTT,CASSPGTGYTGELFF
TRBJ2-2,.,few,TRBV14,TGTGCCAGCAGCCAAGAACTGTGGCCCGGGGAGCTGTTTTTT,CASSQELWPGELFF
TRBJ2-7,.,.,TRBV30,TGTGCCTGGAGTGTACGTCGGGCTCTCAGCTCCTACGAGCAGTACTTC,CAWSVRRALSSYEQYF
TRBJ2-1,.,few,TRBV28,TGTGCCAGCAGCGAAAGTGGATGGAATGAGCAGTTCTTC,CASSESGWNEQFF
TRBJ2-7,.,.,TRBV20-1,TGCAGTGCTGAGGGAACTTTATCCACCTACGAGCAGTACTTC,CSAEGTLSTYEQYF
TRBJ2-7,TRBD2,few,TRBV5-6,TGTGCCAGCAGCCCGTTCGCGGGAGTACCTGACGAGCAGTACTTC,CASSPFAGVPDEQYF
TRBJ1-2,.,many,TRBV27,TGTGCCAGCAGTTTGGTGGGAAGTTATGGCTACACCTTC,CASSLVGSYGYTF
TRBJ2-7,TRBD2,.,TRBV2,TGTGCCAGCAAGGGACTAGCGGGGGGCGAGCAGTACTTC,CASKGLAGGEQYF
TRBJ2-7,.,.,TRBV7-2,TGTGCCAGCAGGGAATTTTTGGGCGACGAGCAGTACTTC,CASREFLGDEQYF
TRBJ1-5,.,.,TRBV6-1,TGTGCCAGCAGAGAGGGCGGTCGCAATCAGCCCCAGCATTTT,CASREGGRNQPQHF
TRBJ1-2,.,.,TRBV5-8,TGTGCCAGCAGCTTGTACAGGGTGAAAGATGGCTACACCTTC,CASSLYRVKDGYTF
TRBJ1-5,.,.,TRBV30,TGTGCCTGGAGTGCGGGACCGTCTAATCAGCCCCAGCATTTT,CAWSAGPSNQPQHF
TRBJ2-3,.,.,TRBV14,TGTGCCAGCAGCCAAGATCTAGGGTTGGATGCGACAGATACGCAGTATTTT,CASSQDLGLDATDTQYF
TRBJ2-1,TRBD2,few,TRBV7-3,TGTGCCAGCAGCTGGGCTAGCGGCCGTGGGGAGCAGTTCTTC,CASSWASGRGEQFF
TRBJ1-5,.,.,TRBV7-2,TGTGCCAGCAGCTTAGTGCGAGGGGGGAGAGGGCAGCCCCAGCATTTT,CASSLVRGGRGQPQHF
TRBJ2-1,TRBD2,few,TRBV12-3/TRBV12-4,TGTGCCAGCAGTCCAAGACTAGCAAAAACCTACAATGAGCAGTTCTTC,CASSPRLAKTYNEQFF
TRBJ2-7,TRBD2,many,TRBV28,TGTGCCAGCAGCCGGGGGCTAGCGGGAGTTGGCGAGCAGTACTTC,CASSRGLAGVGEQYF
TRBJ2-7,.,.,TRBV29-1,TGCAGCGTTGAAGATTACGGAAACTCCTACGAGCAGTACTTC,CSVEDYGNSYEQYF
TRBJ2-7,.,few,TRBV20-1,TGCAGTGCTAGAGATCCGGTCTTCTCCTACGAGCAGTACTTC,CSARDPVFSYEQYF
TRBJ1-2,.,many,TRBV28,TGTGCCAGCAGTTTATCCAGGGACGACTATGGCTACACCTTC,CASSLSRDDYGYTF
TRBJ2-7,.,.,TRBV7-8,TGTGCCAGCAGCTTAGAAGACGGAACCTCCTACGAGCAGTACTTC,CASSLEDGTSYEQYF
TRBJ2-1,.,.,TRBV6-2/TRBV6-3,TGTGCCAGCAGTTCCGGGACATATCTTTGGGGGGAGCAGTTCTTC,CASSSGTYLWGEQFF
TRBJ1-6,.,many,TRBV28,TGTGCCAGCAGCAAACGAGAGCAAGACCTCCACTTT,CASSKREQDLHF
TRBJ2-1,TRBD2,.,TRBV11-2,TGTGCCAGCAGCTCCACTGGACTAGTAGTCGGCAATGAGCAGTTCTTC,CASSSTGLVVGNEQFF
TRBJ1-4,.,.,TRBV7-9,TGTGCCAGCAGCTTAGGTGTGTCCCGAGAAAAACTGTTTTTT,CASSLGVSREKLFF
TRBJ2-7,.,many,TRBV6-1,TGTGCCAGCAGTGAAGCGGGGTGGAGCTACGAGCAGTACTTC,CASSEAGWSYEQYF
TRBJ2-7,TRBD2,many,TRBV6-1,TGTGCCAGCAGACCCGGACTAGCGGGAGTCTACGAGCAGTACTTC,CASRPGLAGVYEQYF
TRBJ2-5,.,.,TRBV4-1,TGCGCCAGCAGCCAAAGTATTACTCGGGAGACCCAGTACTTC,CASSQSITRETQYF
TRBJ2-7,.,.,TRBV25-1,TGTGCCAGCGGCGCCGGGACGCTTCTCGGGGAGCAGTACTTC,CASGAGTLLGEQYF
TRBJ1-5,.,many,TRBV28,TGTGCCAGCATACCTAGGGGGAAAAATCAGCCCCAGCATTTT,CASIPRGKNQPQHF
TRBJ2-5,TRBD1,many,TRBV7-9,TGTGCCAGCAGCTTAGGGGACAGCCTCCAAGAGACCCAGTACTTC,CASSLGDSLQETQYF
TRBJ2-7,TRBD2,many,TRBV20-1,TGCAGTGCCGCGCTAGCGGGAGGTATCTCCTACGAGCAGTACTTC,CSAALAGGISYEQYF
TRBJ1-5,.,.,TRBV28,TGTGCCAGCAAAAAACCATTCGAGCAGCCCCAGCATTTT,CASKKPFEQPQHF
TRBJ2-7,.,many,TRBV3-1,TGTGCCAGCAGCCAATGGGACGAGCAGTACTTC,CASSQWDEQYF
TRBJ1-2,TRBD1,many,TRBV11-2,TGTGCCAGCAGCCACAAAGGGACAGGATCCTATGGCTACACCTTC,CASSHKGTGSYGYTF
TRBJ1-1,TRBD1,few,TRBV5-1,TGCGCCAGCAGCTGGGGGACAGGGGGCGCGAACACTGAAGCTTTCTTT,CASSWGTGGANTEAFF
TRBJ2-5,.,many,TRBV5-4,TGTGCCAGCAGCGGAGGGCTGACAGGGAGGGGCGAGACCCAGTACTTC,CASSGGLTGRGETQYF